This T cell receptor beta chain originates from a study of blood T cell repertoires in COVID-19. Study in general: Collection of acute and convalescent COVID-19 samples took place in the United States, Italy and Spain. In each case, the material was cDNA or gDNA derived from T cells, B-cell-depleted T cells, or PBMCs.

This clone was detected a few times. V was clipped by 4 bases and J by 0 bases; unmatched bases: 1. CDR1 and CDR2 (germline): SEHNR, FQNEAQ (reference sequence). The CDR3 has 15 residues. In the original workflow: Scientists estimated how many nucleated cells there were by amplifying reference gene primers. Method: immunoSEQ multiplex PCR; TCRdb's copy keeps in-frame clones and lacks some. That table furnishes V, J and clone size, whereas the DNA furnished D and trimming. The data show some 25,000 clones, around 86% seen once. The sequence derives from a human donor in a cohort sampled during active COVID-19. The gene calls are TRBV7-9 and TRBJ2-3; 10 positions match TRBD1. The sequenced sample consisted of peripheral blood. The CDR3 DNA reads as TGTGCCAGCAGCTCGGGACAGGGGAGCACAGATACGCAGTATTTT. This encodes CASSSGQGSTDTQYF.